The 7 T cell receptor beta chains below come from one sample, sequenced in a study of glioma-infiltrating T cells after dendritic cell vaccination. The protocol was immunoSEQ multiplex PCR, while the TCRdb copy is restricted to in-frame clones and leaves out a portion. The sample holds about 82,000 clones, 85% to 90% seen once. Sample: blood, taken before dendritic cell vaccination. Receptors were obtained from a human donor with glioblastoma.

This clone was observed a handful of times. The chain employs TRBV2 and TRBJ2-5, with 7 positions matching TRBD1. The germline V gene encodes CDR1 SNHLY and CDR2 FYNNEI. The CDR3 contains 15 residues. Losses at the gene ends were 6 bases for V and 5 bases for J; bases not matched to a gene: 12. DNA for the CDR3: TGTGCCAGCAGAGCCCGGGACAGCCAGGGGGAGACCCAGTACTTC. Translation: CASRARDSQGETQYF.

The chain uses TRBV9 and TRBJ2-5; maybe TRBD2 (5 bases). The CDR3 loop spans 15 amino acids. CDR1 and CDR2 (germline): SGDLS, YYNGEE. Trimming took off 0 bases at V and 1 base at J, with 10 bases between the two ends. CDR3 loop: CASSVGVSAQETQYF. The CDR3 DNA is TGTGCCAGCAGCGTAGGGGTTAGCGCCCAAGAGACCCAGTACTTC. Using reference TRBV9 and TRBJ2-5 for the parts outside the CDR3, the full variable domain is DSGVTQTPKHLITATGQRVTLRCSPRSGDLSVYWYQQSLDQGLQFLIQYYNGEERAKGNILERFSAQQFPDLHSELNLSSLELGDSALYFCASSVGVSAQETQYFGPGTRLLVL.

This CDR3 reads CASSPGQGITNYGYTF. The CDR3 nucleotides read TGTGCCAGTAGTCCAGGACAGGGGATAACTAACTATGGCTACACCTTC. The gene calls are TRBV19 and TRBJ1-2, with TRBD1 matching over 9 bases. Germline values: CDR1 LNHDA, CDR2 SQIVND (reference sequence). The CDR3 totals 16 residues. The ends lost 5 bases at V and 0 bases at J; junction bases unmatched: 7.

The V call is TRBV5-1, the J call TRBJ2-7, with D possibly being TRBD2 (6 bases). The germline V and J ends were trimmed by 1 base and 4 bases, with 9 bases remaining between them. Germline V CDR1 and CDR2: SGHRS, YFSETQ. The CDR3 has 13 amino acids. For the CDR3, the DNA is TGCGCCAGCAGCTTGTCTAGCGAGTACGAGCAGTACTTC. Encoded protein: CASSLSSEYEQYF. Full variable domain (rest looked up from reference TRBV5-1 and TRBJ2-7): KAGVTQTPRYLIKTRGQQVTLSCSPISGHRSVSWYQQTPGQGLQFLFEYFSETQRNKGNFPGRFSGRQFSNSRSEMNVSTLELGDSALYLCASSLSSEYEQYFGPGTRLTVT.

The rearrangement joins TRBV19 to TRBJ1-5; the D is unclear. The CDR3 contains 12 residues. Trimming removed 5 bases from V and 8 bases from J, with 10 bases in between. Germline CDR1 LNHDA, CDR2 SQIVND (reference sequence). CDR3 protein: CASSPLEEPQHF. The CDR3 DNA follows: TGTGCCAGTAGTCCACTCGAAGAGCCCCAGCATTTT.

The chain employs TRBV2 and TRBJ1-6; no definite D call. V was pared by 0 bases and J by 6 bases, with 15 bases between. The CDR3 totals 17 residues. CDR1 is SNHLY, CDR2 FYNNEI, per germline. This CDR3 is CASSEALRGVSNSPLHF. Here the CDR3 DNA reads TGTGCCAGCAGTGAAGCGCTTCGGGGAGTTAGTAATTCACCCCTCCACTTT.

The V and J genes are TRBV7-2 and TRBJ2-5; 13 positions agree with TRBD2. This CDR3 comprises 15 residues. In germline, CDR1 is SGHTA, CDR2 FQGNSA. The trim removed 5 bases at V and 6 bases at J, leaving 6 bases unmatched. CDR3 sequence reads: CASSLKLAGGKTQYF. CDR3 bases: TGTGCCAGCAGCCTTAAACTAGCGGGGGGGAAGACCCAGTACTTC.